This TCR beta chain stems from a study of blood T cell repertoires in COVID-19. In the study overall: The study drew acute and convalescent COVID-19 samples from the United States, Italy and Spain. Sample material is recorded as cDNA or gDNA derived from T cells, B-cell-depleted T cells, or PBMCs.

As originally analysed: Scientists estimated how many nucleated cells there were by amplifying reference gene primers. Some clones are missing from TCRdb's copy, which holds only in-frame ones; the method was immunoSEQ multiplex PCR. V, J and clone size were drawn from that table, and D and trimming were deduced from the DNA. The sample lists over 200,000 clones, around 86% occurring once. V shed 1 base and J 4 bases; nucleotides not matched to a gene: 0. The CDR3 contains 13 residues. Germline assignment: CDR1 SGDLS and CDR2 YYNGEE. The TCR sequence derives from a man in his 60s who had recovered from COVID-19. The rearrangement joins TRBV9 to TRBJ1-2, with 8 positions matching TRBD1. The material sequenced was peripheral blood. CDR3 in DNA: TGTGCCAGCAGCGTACAGGGGGCCTATGGCTACACCTTC. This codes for CASSVQGAYGYTF.